This T cell receptor (beta chain) appears in the sequencing data of a study of OX40 agonist ivuxolimab in advanced cancers. General study findings and limits: On average, a greater number of expanded clones characterised CD8+ T cells relative to CD4+. Determination of antigen specificity was not performed for the expanded peripheral T cells.

Using immunoSEQ multiplex PCR, the repertoire was profiled, and TCRdb retains in-frame clones only, with some absent. This sample has approximately 66,000 clones, with 80% to 90% found just once. Germline CDR1 is LNHDA and CDR2 is SQIVND (reference sequence). This CDR3 has 15 amino acids. Deletions cut 3 bases from V and 7 bases from J, with 13 bases between. Of note for this clone: Its antigen is not identified.

The sample consisted of CD4+ or CD8+ T cells sorted from blood, taken in a trial of the OX40 agonist ivuxolimab. This sequence joins TRBV19 and TRBJ1-6, with unresolved D. This sequence originates from an adult with an advanced solid tumor such as melanoma, head and neck, liver or kidney cancer. The CDR3 protein is CASSIRSLGNSPLHF. The CDR3 bases are TGTGCCAGTAGTATTAGAAGCCTGGGAAATTCACCCCTCCACTTT.